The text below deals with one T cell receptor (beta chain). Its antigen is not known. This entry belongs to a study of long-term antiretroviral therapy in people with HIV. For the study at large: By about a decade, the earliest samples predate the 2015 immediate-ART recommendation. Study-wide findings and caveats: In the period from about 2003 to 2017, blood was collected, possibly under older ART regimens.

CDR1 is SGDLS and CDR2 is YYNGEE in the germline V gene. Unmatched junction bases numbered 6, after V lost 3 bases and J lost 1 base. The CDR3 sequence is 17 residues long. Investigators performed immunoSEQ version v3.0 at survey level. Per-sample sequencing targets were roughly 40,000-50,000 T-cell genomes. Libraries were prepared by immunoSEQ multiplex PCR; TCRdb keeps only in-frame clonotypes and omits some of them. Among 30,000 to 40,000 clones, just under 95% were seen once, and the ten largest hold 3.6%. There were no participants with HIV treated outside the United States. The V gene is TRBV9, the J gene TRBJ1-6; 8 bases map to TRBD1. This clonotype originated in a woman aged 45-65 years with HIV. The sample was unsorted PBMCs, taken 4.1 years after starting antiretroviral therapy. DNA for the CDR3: TGTGCCAGCAGCGGGACCGGGACAGGTTCCTATAATTCACCCCTCCACTTT. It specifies CASSGTGTGSYNSPLHF.